A single sample is the source of the 22 T cell receptor beta chains below, sequenced in a study of blood T cell repertoires in COVID-19. TCRdb's copy holds only in-frame clones and misses some; the assay was immunoSEQ multiplex PCR. The data contain fewer than 200,000 clones, 76% of them singletons. Sequencing was performed on peripheral blood. The receptor set was obtained from a woman between 50 and 59 years old with active or convalescent COVID-19.

J is TRBJ2-3 and V is TRBV7-3, with TRBD2 as a possible D gene (6 bases). This CDR3 has 14 residues. With 3 bases removed from V and 1 base from J, the gap between germline ends came to 8 bases. Germline V gene data show CDR1 as SGHTA and CDR2 as FQGTGA. CDR3 protein: CASSFGGGTDTQYF. Written as DNA, the CDR3 is TGTGCCAGCAGCTTCGGAGGGGGCACAGATACGCAGTATTTT.

The V call is TRBV24-1, the J call TRBJ1-5; no definite D call. CDR3 size: 15 residues. Germline V gene sequence: CDR1 KGHDR, CDR2 SFDVKD. V gave up 3 bases and J gave up 2 bases, with 10 bases separating them. CDR3 nucleotides: TGTGCCACCAGTGATCCCTCCCGCGGCAATCAGCCCCAGCATTTT. This translates into CATSDPSRGNQPQHF.

This chain links TRBV2 with TRBJ1-4; D might be TRBD1 (5 bases). The CDR3 extends over 15 amino acids. Trimming left V 6 bases short and J 4 bases short, with 15 bases between. Germline V CDR1 and CDR2: SNHLY, FYNNEI. The CDR3 DNA reads as TGTGCCAGCAGCCGTGAACGACAGCATAATGAAAAACTGTTTTTT. Translating gives CASSRERQHNEKLFF. Full variable domain (rest looked up from reference TRBV2 and TRBJ1-4): EPEVTQTPSHQVTQMGQEVILRCVPISNHLYFYWYRQILGQKVEFLVSFYNNEISEKSEIFDDQFSVERPDGSNFTLKIRSTKLEDSAMYFCASSRERQHNEKLFFGSGTQLSVL.

V is TRBV15 and J is TRBJ1-2, with a possible D match to TRBD1 (6 bases). CDR3 length: 15 amino acids. Trimming shortened V by 0 bases and J by 4 bases, and 12 bases separated the two germline ends. Germline values: CDR1 LNHNV, CDR2 YYDKDF (reference sequence). The CDR3 coding sequence is TGTGCCACCAGCAGAGATCTGGGGGCTCGCTATGGCTACACCTTC. Translation gives CATSRDLGARYGYTF.

J is TRBJ1-2 and V is TRBV7-2; TRBD1 is a possible D gene (6 bases). The V end was cut by 7 bases, the J end by 4 bases, with 16 bases between. The CDR3 has 14 residues. Germline V gene data show CDR1 as SGHTA and CDR2 as FQGNSA. The CDR3 sequence: CASTPQRGIYGYTF. In nucleotides, the CDR3 is TGTGCCAGCACCCCTCAGAGGGGGATCTATGGCTACACCTTC.

The chain uses TRBV10-2 and TRBJ1-2; D might be TRBD1 (5 bases). V was trimmed by 2 bases and J by 8 bases, leaving 9 bases between them. CDR1 and CDR2 (germline): WSHSY, SAAADI. This CDR3 has 12 amino acids. Here the CDR3 reads CASSEAGGGYTF. The CDR3 DNA is TGCGCCAGCAGTGAGGCGGGGGGAGGCTACACCTTC.

The V gene is TRBV5-1, the J gene TRBJ2-3; D is uncertain. The CDR3 has 14 residues. With 1 base removed from V and 1 base from J, the gap between germline ends came to 7 bases. CDR1 SGHRS and CDR2 YFSETQ come from the germline V gene. DNA of the CDR3: TGCGCCAGCAGCTTGTCAAGCGGCACAGATACGCAGTATTTT. Translated: CASSLSSGTDTQYF.

The gene calls are TRBV6-5 and TRBJ2-5, with a tentative D call TRBD1 (6 bases). Per the germline V gene, CDR1 is MNHEY and CDR2 is SVGAGI. CDR3 size: 15 residues. V was pared by 7 bases and J by 0 bases, with 15 bases between. CDR3 nucleotide sequence: TGTGCCAGCAAGAGGACAGAGGGGTACCAAGAGACCCAGTACTTC. Residues: CASKRTEGYQETQYF.

This clone was seen once. V is TRBV5-4 and J is TRBJ1-2, with TRBD1 as a possible D gene (6 bases). The V gene's germline CDR1 is SGHNT and CDR2 YYREEE (reference sequence). There are 14 residues in the CDR3. V was shortened by 4 bases and J by 0 bases, with 10 bases between the two germline ends. Here the CDR3 reads CASSTDRANYGYTF. The CDR3 DNA follows: TGTGCCAGCAGCACGGACAGAGCTAACTATGGCTACACCTTC. The full variable domain, rest sourced from reference TRBV5-4 and TRBJ1-2, is ETGVTQSPTHLIKTRGQQVTLRCSSQSGHNTVSWYQQALGQGPQFIFQYYREEENGRGNFPPRFSGLQFPNYSSELNVNALELDDSALYLCASSTDRANYGYTFGSGTRLTVV.

Remarks on this clone: A read error may explain this, as a much larger clone is one base away. The chain's CDR3 is CASSTGTGYNEELFF. The CDR3 region has the DNA TGTGCCAGCAGTACCGGGACAGGGTATAACGAGGAGCTGTTTTTT. The chain is built from TRBV6-5 and TRBJ2-2, with 9 bases identical to TRBD1. In germline, CDR1 is MNHEY, CDR2 SVGAGI. The CDR3 is made up of 15 amino acids. With 5 bases clipped from V and 10 bases from J, the junction kept 11 bases outside the gene matches.

V and J are TRBV19 and TRBJ1-4, with D maybe TRBD1 (6 bases). The germline V gene has CDR1 LNHDA and CDR2 SQIVND (reference sequence). Trimming pared 4 bases from V and 6 bases from J, leaving 12 bases between. This CDR3 has 14 amino acids. The CDR3, as DNA: TGTGCCAGTAGTAAGGGGGTCGGGGATGAAAAACTGTTTTTT. Its translation is CASSKGVGDEKLFF.

The gene calls are TRBV3-1 (or the pseudogene TRBV3-2) and TRBJ1-5; D might be TRBD1 (5 bases). Germline V CDR1 and CDR2: LGHDT, YNNKEL (reference sequence). Deletions cut 0 bases from V and 6 bases from J, with 12 bases between. The CDR3 covers 15 residues. CDR3 bases: TGTGCCAGCAGCCAAGATATGCGGGGCCTTCAGCCCCAGCATTTT. Translated, it gives CASSQDMRGLQPQHF.

This chain links TRBV12-5 with TRBJ2-4, with D perhaps matching TRBD2 (5 bases). This CDR3 region has 16 residues. V was shortened by 5 bases and J by 5 bases, with 19 bases between the two germline ends. The V gene's germline CDR1 is LGHNT and CDR2 FRNRAP. CDR3 residues: CASGSWGTPEENIQYF. DNA for the CDR3: TGTGCTAGTGGTAGTTGGGGAACCCCGGAGGAAAACATTCAGTACTTC.

This clone was detected only a few times. The J gene is TRBJ2-7, the V gene TRBV5-5; D is possibly TRBD1 (6 bases). The CDR3 extends over 17 amino acids. Trimming took 5 bases from V and 0 from J, leaving 21 bases between them. In germline, CDR1 is SGHKS, CDR2 YYEKEE (reference sequence). CDR3 coding DNA: TGTGCCAGCAGAGAGGCCCTCAGGGGACCCTCCTCCTACGAGCAGTACTTC. Translating it yields CASREALRGPSSYEQYF.

The V and J genes are TRBV4-2 and TRBJ2-6, with D unclear. The CDR3 has 15 residues. V shed 0 bases and J shed 0 bases, with 3 bases lying between them. The germline V gene has CDR1 LGHNA and CDR2 YNFKEQ. The CDR3 loop reads CASSQDISGANVLTF. The CDR3 coding sequence is TGTGCCAGCAGCCAAGATATCTCTGGGGCCAACGTCCTGACTTTC.

V is TRBV6-4 and J is TRBJ2-3; D is possibly TRBD2 (6 bases). Germline V lookup: CDR1 MRHNA, CDR2 SNTAGT. Trimming removed 6 bases from V and 1 base from J, with 14 bases in between. This CDR3 region has 15 residues. CDR3 DNA sequence: TGTGCCAGCAGCCGGGACTCCTGGGGCACAGATACGCAGTATTTT. This translates into CASSRDSWGTDTQYF.

There are a few counts of this clone. CDR3 in DNA: TGCAGTGCTAGCGGGACAGGGAGGGCTTTCTTT. It codes for CSASGTGRAFF. The chain has TRBV20-1 and TRBJ1-1, with TRBD1 identical over 9 bases. Trimming took 3 bases from V and 11 from J; bases not matched to a gene: 4. In germline, CDR1 is DFQATT, CDR2 SNEGSKA (reference sequence). The CDR3 is 11 residues long.

The rearrangement links TRBV5-1 to TRBJ1-1, with TRBD1 matching 9 bases. The germline V gene has CDR1 SGHRS and CDR2 YFSETQ. The CDR3 length is 13 residues. V lost 6 bases and J lost 1; bases outside the gene matches: 1. The chain's CDR3 is CASMGQGNTEAFF. In DNA form, the CDR3 reads TGCGCCAGCATGGGACAGGGGAACACTGAAGCTTTCTTT.

This clone came up a few times. This chain connects TRBV7-9 to TRBJ2-7, with 15 bases lining up with TRBD2. The CDR3 spans 16 residues. Germline V gene sequence: CDR1 SEHNR, CDR2 FQNEAQ (reference sequence). V lost 0 bases to trimming and J lost 9 bases; unmatched junction nucleotides: 6. In DNA, the CDR3 is TGTGCCAGCAGCTTAGCCCACCCGGGACTAGCGGGAGGGCAGTACTTC. Translating it yields CASSLAHPGLAGGQYF.

CDR3 coding DNA: TGTGCCAGCAGCAGGACAGGGAGGGAGAATGAAAAACTGTTTTTT. Residues: CASSRTGRENEKLFF. This sequence joins TRBV9 and TRBJ1-4, with TRBD1 identical over 8 bases. Germline V lookup: CDR1 SGDLS, CDR2 YYNGEE. This CDR3 is 15 amino acids long. J gave up 5 bases and V 4 bases, and 7 bases lay outside the gene matches.

The gene calls are TRBV29-1 and TRBJ1-2, with no clear D. CDR3 length equals 14 residues. Germline CDR1 reads SQVTM; CDR2 reads ANQGSEA. Trimming took off 4 bases at V and 1 base at J, with 13 bases between the two ends. The CDR3 loop reads CSVGAGSINYGYTF. DNA for the CDR3: TGCAGCGTTGGAGCAGGATCAATTAACTATGGCTACACCTTC.

The gene calls are TRBV14 and TRBJ1-5, with TRBD1 matching 10 bases. Unmatched junction bases numbered 2, after V lost 4 bases and J lost 2 bases. Germline CDR1 SGHDN, CDR2 FVKESK. The CDR3 contains 15 residues. The CDR3 region has the DNA TGTGCCAGCAGCCCCGGGACAGGGGGCAATCAGCCCCAGCATTTT. It is translated as CASSPGTGGNQPQHF.